Presented here are 20 T cell receptor beta chains from one specimen sequenced in a study of cytomegalovirus exposure and HLA in healthy donors. Only in-frame clones appear in the TCRdb table, and some are missing; sequencing was by immunoSEQ multiplex PCR. The sample shows 130,000 to 150,000 clones, 85% to 90% of them seen only once. Material for sequencing was PBMCs. These receptors all come from a woman in her late teens or twenties in good health and CMV-seropositive.

V usage is TRBV19 and J usage is TRBJ1-2, with 8 bases identical to TRBD1. Germline V CDR1 and CDR2: LNHDA, SQIVND (reference sequence). V lost 7 bases, J lost 6 bases, and 7 bases stayed unmatched. CDR3 length equals 13 residues. The DNA of the CDR3 is TGTGCCAGTACCCCGGACAGGGCTAATGGCTACACCTTC. Protein sequence: CASTPDRANGYTF.

The CDR3 region is CASSYPSSGNTIYF. CDR3 sequence (DNA): TGTGCCAGCAGTTACCCGAGCTCTGGAAACACCATATATTTT. V gene TRBV27 combines with J gene TRBJ1-3, with D uncertain. This CDR3 is built from 14 residues. In germline, CDR1 is MNHEY, CDR2 SMNVEV (reference sequence). Trimming pared 4 bases from V and 0 bases from J, leaving 7 bases between.

The gene calls are TRBV19 and TRBJ2-3, with TRBD1 as a possible D gene (6 bases). CDR3 length: 15 residues. V lost 4 bases and J 0 bases, leaving 11 bases between the germline ends. Germline V gene lookup returns CDR1 LNHDA and CDR2 SQIVND (reference sequence). The CDR3 is CASSTTGSSTDTQYF. The CDR3 coding sequence is TGTGCCAGTAGTACTACAGGGTCGAGCACAGATACGCAGTATTTT. Full variable domain (remainder filled in from reference TRBV19 and TRBJ2-3): DGGITQSPKYLFRKEGQNVTLSCEQNLNHDAMYWYRQDPGQGLRLIYYSQIVNDFQKGDIAEGYSVSREKKESFPLTVTSAQKNPTAFYLCASSTTGSSTDTQYFGPGTRLTVL.

The chain couples TRBV10-1 to TRBJ1-2; TRBD1 might be the D (5 bases). V was trimmed by 7 bases and J by 7 bases, leaving 22 bases between them. This CDR3 is built from 15 residues. CDR1 WNHNN and CDR2 SYGVQD come from the germline V gene (reference sequence). The CDR3 nucleotides are TGCGCCAGCAAGAAGTGGGGCAGGGTTTGGGGTGGCTACACCTTC. This sequence encodes CASKKWGRVWGGYTF.

The chain is built from TRBV10-3 and TRBJ2-3; TRBD1 aligns across 7 bases. The CDR3 extends over 16 amino acids. Germline CDR1 ENHRY, CDR2 SYGVKD. The ends lost 0 bases at V and 0 bases at J; junction bases unmatched: 3. The CDR3 bases are TGTGCCATCAGTGAGTCGACAGGGCACAGCACAGATACGCAGTATTTT. Protein: CAISESTGHSTDTQYF.

This clone was detected only once. The chain is built from TRBV2 and TRBJ1-1, with D possibly being TRBD1 (5 bases). Trimming shortened V by 4 bases and J by 7 bases, and 13 bases separated the two germline ends. This CDR3 region has 13 residues. Germline V CDR1 and CDR2: SNHLY, FYNNEI. The CDR3 DNA reads as TGTGCCAGCAGTGCCGTCAGGGTCGATGAAGCTTTCTTT. Its translation is CASSAVRVDEAFF.

The chain combines TRBV2 with TRBJ1-5, with 7 bases that match TRBD1. V gave up 6 bases and J gave up 4 bases; unmatched junction bases: 6. Germline CDR1 SNHLY, CDR2 FYNNEI. The CDR3 is 14 residues long. CDR3 coding DNA: TGTGCCAGCAGAACGGGACAGCAAAATCAGCCCCAGCATTTT. Translated: CASRTGQQNQPQHF.

The rearrangement uses TRBV5-6 and TRBJ2-3; D is perhaps TRBD1 (6 bases). Germline V gives CDR1 SGHDT, CDR2 YYEEEE. CDR3 length equals 13 residues. Trimming removed 4 bases from V and 3 bases from J, with 9 bases in between. CDR3 protein: CASSPDRTDTQYF. CDR3 coding DNA: TGTGCCAGCAGCCCGGACAGAACAGATACGCAGTATTTT.

This clone was observed a single time. This chain uses TRBV19 with TRBJ2-6; unclear D gene. V was shortened by 6 bases and J by 3 bases, with 9 bases between the two germline ends. Germline loops: CDR1 LNHDA, CDR2 SQIVND (reference sequence). The CDR3 has 14 residues. CDR3 in amino acids: CASSALRGANVLTF. The CDR3 DNA follows: TGTGCCAGTAGCGCTCTACGTGGGGCCAACGTCCTGACTTTC.

About this clone itself: This sample includes further DNA sequences coding for the same CDR3. This chain connects TRBV6-1 to TRBJ1-2, with 9 bases lining up with TRBD1. The CDR3 sequence is 14 residues long. Germline CDR1 MNHNS, CDR2 SASEGT. The J segment lost 4 bases and the V segment lost 4 bases, leaving 4 bases of the junction unmatched. The CDR3 DNA sequence: TGTGCCAGCAGTGGACCGGGACAGGGCTATGGCTACACCTTC. This translates into CASSGPGQGYGYTF.

The CDR3 sequence: CASSVALQGGNYGYTF. The CDR3 DNA is TGTGCCAGCAGCGTAGCTCTACAGGGGGGGAACTATGGCTACACCTTC. This sequence joins TRBV9 and TRBJ1-2; 8 bases line up with TRBD1. The CDR3 runs 16 residues. Germline CDR1 SGDLS, CDR2 YYNGEE. V gave up 0 bases and J gave up 2 bases; unmatched junction bases: 6.

This chain links TRBV5-1 with TRBJ2-1; 7 bases align to TRBD2. The germline gives CDR1 SGHRS, CDR2 YFSETQ. This CDR3 is 18 amino acids long. V lost 0 bases and J lost 9; bases outside the gene matches: 18. CDR3 in DNA: TGCGCCAGCAGCTTGGCCCCGGGAGGCAGGTCAACCGGGAGTGAGCAGTTCTTC. Protein product: CASSLAPGGRSTGSEQFF.

V and J are TRBV27 and TRBJ2-1, with D perhaps matching TRBD2 (5 bases). This CDR3 has 14 residues. CDR1 MNHEY and CDR2 SMNVEV come from the germline V gene (reference sequence). Trimming pared 7 bases from V and 5 bases from J, leaving 15 bases between. Written as DNA, the CDR3 is TGTGCCAGCAACCATCCAGGACTCGACAATGAGCAGTTCTTC. Encoded protein: CASNHPGLDNEQFF.

V usage is TRBV30 and J usage is TRBJ1-1, with D uncertain. The CDR3 is 12 residues long. V lost 0 bases, J lost 7 bases, and 9 bases lay in between. Germline V gene data show CDR1 as GTSNPN and CDR2 as SVGIG (reference sequence). CDR3 sequence reads: CAWSVPRLEAFF. The CDR3 DNA is TGTGCCTGGAGTGTCCCCCGTCTTGAAGCTTTCTTT.

V gene TRBV9 combines with J gene TRBJ2-7, with D perhaps matching TRBD2 (5 bases). This CDR3 region has 16 residues. Germline CDR1 reads SGDLS; CDR2 reads YYNGEE. Trimming took off 1 base at V and 6 bases at J, with 20 bases between the two ends. CDR3 DNA: TGTGCCAGCAGCGTAACCGTCGGTACTAGGGCCTCCGAGCAGTACTTC. Translating it yields CASSVTVGTRASEQYF. Combining the CDR3 with reference TRBV9 and TRBJ2-7 gives the whole variable domain DSGVTQTPKHLITATGQRVTLRCSPRSGDLSVYWYQQSLDQGLQFLIQYYNGEERAKGNILERFSAQQFPDLHSELNLSSLELGDSALYFCASSVTVGTRASEQYFGPGTRLTVT.

The chain carries TRBV19 and TRBJ2-7; the match to TRBD2 covers 9 bases. The V and J ends lost 6 bases and 1 base, in that order; junction bases with no gene match: 7. The CDR3 runs to 15 residues. Germline V gene sequence: CDR1 LNHDA, CDR2 SQIVND (reference sequence). The CDR3 spells CASSSGGRGSYEQYF. As DNA, the CDR3 is TGTGCCAGTAGCAGCGGGGGGAGAGGATCCTACGAGCAGTACTTC.

V gene TRBV11-3 combines with J gene TRBJ2-1, with D unresolved. This CDR3 is built from 15 residues. V lost 1 base and J lost 8, with 15 bases in between. Germline CDR1 and CDR2: SGHNT and YENEEA. CDR3: CASSLGKTQYDEQFF. The CDR3 coding sequence is TGTGCCAGCAGCTTAGGAAAAACTCAATACGATGAGCAGTTCTTC.

The chain links TRBV6-5 to TRBJ2-3; D may be TRBD2 (6 bases). With 0 bases removed from V and 1 base from J, the gap between germline ends came to 11 bases. The CDR3 covers 16 residues. CDR1 and CDR2 from the germline V gene are MNHEY and SVGAGI. Here the CDR3 reads CASSYSTGTGTDTQYF. The DNA for the CDR3 is TGTGCCAGCAGTTACTCGACCGGGACTGGCACAGATACGCAGTATTTT.

This chain connects TRBV15 to TRBJ1-1; D gene ambiguous. V was clipped by 0 bases and J by 0 bases, with 5 bases between them. Germline values: CDR1 LNHNV, CDR2 YYDKDF (reference sequence). The CDR3 runs to 14 residues. CDR3: CATSRDFVNTEAFF. For the CDR3, the DNA is TGTGCCACCAGCAGAGATTTCGTGAACACTGAAGCTTTCTTT.

A single count supports this clone. The chain links TRBV29-1 to TRBJ2-5, with a possible D match to TRBD2 (5 bases). The CDR3 has 13 residues. From germline, CDR1 is SQVTM and CDR2 ANQGSEA. The V gene lost 7 bases and the J gene lost 5 bases, with 17 bases spanning the gap. CDR3 loop: CSGGGRLTETQYF. As DNA, the CDR3 is TGCAGCGGTGGAGGTAGACTAACGGAGACCCAGTACTTC.